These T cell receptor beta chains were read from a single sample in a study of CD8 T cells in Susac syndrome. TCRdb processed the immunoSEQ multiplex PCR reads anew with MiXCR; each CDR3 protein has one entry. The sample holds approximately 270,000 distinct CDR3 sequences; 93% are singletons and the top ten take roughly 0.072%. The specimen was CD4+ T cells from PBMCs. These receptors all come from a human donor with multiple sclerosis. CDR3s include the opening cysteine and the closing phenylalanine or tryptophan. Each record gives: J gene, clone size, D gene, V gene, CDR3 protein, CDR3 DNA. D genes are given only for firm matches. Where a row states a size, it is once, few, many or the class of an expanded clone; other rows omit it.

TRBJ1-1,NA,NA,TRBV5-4,CASSLGQKTEAFF,TGTGCCAGCAGCTTGGGACAAAAGACTGAAGCTTTCTTT
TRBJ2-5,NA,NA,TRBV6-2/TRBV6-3,CASSYGRVRKETQYF,TGTGCCAGCAGTTATGGCCGAGTCAGGAAAGAGACCCAGTACTTC
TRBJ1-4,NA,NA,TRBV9,CASSVPGLGEKLFF,TGTGCCAGCAGCGTCCCGGGATTGGGTGAAAAACTGTTTTTT
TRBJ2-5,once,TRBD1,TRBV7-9,CASRPDRGLQETQYF,TGTGCCAGCAGACCCGACAGGGGACTCCAAGAGACCCAGTACTTC
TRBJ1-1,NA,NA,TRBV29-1,CSVILSLNTEAFF,TGCAGCGTGATTTTAAGTTTGAACACTGAAGCTTTCTTT
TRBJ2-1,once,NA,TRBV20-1,CSASEGGLRFDEQFF,TGCAGTGCTAGCGAGGGGGGTCTACGTTTTGATGAGCAGTTCTTC
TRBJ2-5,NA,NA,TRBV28,CASSLNGETQYF,TGTGCCAGCAGCTTAAATGGGGAGACCCAGTACTTC
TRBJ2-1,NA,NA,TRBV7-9,CASSLVDGGDEQFF,TGTGCCAGCAGCTTAGTGGACGGAGGAGATGAGCAGTTCTTC
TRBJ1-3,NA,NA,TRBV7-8,CASRGPGNTIYF,TGTGCCAGCAGGGGCCCTGGAAACACCATATATTTT
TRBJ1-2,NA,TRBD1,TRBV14,CASSAGQGFGGYTF,TGTGCCAGCAGCGCCGGACAGGGGTTCGGTGGCTACACCTTC
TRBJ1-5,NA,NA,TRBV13,CASSHRSNQPQHF,TGTGCCAGCAGCCATAGAAGCAATCAGCCCCAGCATTTT
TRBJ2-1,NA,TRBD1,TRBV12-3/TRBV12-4,CASSQDRASDEQFF,TGTGCCAGCAGCCAGGACAGGGCCAGCGATGAGCAGTTCTTC
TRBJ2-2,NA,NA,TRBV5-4,CASSLEQGGSITGELFF,TGTGCCAGCAGCTTGGAACAGGGGGGGAGCATCACCGGGGAGCTGTTTTTT
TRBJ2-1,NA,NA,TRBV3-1,CASSQVLGEQFF,TGTGCCAGCAGCCAAGTTTTAGGTGAGCAGTTCTTC
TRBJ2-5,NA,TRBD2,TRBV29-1,CSVDSGKNQETQYF,TGCAGCGTTGATAGCGGGAAGAACCAAGAGACCCAGTACTTC
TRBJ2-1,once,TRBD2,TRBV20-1,CSATDSGVYNEQFF,TGCAGTGCTACGGATAGCGGGGTCTACAATGAGCAGTTCTTC
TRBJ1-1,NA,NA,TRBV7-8,CASSLGVSNTEAFF,TGTGCCAGCAGCTTAGGTGTGAGTAACACTGAAGCTTTCTTT
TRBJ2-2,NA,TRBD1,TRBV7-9,CASSPGQGARELFF,TGTGCCAGCAGCCCGGGACAGGGTGCCAGGGAGCTGTTTTTT
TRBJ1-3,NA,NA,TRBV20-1,CSARDLRESENTIYF,TGCAGTGCTAGAGATCTGAGGGAGTCTGAAAACACCATATATTTT
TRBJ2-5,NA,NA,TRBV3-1,CASSPPGMQETQYF,TGTGCCAGCAGCCCGCCCGGGATGCAAGAGACCCAGTACTTC
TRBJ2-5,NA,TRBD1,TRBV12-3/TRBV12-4,CASSSRTGQETQYF,TGTGCCAGCAGTTCAAGGACAGGACAAGAGACCCAGTACTTC
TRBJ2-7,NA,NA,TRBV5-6,CASSLYSASYEQYF,TGTGCCAGCAGCCTATACTCAGCCTCCTACGAGCAGTACTTC
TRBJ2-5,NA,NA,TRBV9,CASSVGASRETQYF,TGTGCCAGCAGCGTAGGTGCGTCGAGGGAGACCCAGTACTTC
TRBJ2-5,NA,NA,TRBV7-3,CASSLGGDSQETQYF,TGTGCCAGCAGCTTGGGGGGGGACAGCCAAGAGACCCAGTACTTC
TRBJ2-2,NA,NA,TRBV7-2,CASSPVLGTGELFF,TGTGCCAGCAGCCCGGTACTGGGGACCGGGGAGCTGTTTTTT